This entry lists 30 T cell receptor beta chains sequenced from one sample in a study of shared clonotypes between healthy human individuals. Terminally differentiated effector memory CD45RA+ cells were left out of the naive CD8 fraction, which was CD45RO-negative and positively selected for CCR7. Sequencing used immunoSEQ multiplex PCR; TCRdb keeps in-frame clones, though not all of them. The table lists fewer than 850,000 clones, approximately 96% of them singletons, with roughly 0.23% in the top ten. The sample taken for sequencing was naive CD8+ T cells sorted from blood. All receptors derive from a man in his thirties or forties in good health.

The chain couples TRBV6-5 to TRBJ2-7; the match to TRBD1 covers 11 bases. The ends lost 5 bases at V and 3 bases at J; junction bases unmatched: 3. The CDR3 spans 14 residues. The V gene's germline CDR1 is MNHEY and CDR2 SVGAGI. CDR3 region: CASSGGTGGYEQYF. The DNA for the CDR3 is TGTGCCAGCAGTGGGGGGACAGGGGGCTACGAGCAGTACTTC.

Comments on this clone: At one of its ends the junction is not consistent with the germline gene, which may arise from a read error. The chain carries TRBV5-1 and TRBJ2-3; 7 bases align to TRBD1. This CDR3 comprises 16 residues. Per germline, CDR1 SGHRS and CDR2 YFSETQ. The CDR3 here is CASSPHRQGNTYTQYF. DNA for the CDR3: TGCGCCAGCAGCCCTCACCGACAGGGAAACACATATACGCAGTATTTT.

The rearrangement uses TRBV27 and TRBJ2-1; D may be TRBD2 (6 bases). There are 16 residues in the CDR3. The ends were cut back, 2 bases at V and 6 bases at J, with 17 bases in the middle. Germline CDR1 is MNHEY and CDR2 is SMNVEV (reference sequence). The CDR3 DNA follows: TGTGCCAGCAGTTTAAGTATGGGGGAGGTTCGCAATGAGCAGTTCTTC. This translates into CASSLSMGEVRNEQFF.

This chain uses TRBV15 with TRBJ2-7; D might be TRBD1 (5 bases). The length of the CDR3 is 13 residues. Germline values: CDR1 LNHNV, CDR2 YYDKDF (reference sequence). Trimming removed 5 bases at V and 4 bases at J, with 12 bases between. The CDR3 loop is CATSGGHLYEQYF. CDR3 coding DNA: TGTGCCACCAGCGGCGGACACCTATACGAGCAGTACTTC. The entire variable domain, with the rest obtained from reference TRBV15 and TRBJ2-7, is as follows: DAMVIQNPRYQVTQFGKPVTLSCSQTLNHNVMYWYQQKSSQAPKLLFHYYDKDFNNEADTPDNFQSRRPNTSFCFLDIRSPGLGDTAMYLCATSGGHLYEQYFGPGTRLTVT.

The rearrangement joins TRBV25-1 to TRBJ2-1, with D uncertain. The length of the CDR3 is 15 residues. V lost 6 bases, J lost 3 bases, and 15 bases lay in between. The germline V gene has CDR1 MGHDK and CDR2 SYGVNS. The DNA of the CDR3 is TGTGCCAGCAGCTCCGCGGCCGGCAACTACAATGAGCAGTTCTTC. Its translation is CASSSAAGNYNEQFF.

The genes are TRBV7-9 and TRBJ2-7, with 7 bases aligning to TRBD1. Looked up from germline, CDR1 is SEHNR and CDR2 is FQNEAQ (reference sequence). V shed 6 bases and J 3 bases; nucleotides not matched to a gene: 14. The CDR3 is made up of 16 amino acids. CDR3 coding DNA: TGTGCCAGCAGTAGCCCCGTAACAGGGGACCTCTACGAGCAGTACTTC. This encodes CASSSPVTGDLYEQYF.

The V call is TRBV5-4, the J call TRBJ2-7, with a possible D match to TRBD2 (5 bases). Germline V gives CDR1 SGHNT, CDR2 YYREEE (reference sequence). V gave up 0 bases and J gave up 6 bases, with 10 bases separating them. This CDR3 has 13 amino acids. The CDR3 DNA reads TGTGCCAGCAGCTTGGACAGCGGTCTCGAGCAGTACTTC. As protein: CASSLDSGLEQYF.

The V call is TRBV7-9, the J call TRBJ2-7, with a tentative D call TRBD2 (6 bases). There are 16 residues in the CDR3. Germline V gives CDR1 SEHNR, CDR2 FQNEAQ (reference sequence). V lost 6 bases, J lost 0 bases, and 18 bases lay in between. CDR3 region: CASSYRDSKSSYEQYF. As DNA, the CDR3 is TGTGCCAGCAGTTATCGGGACTCCAAAAGCTCCTACGAGCAGTACTTC.

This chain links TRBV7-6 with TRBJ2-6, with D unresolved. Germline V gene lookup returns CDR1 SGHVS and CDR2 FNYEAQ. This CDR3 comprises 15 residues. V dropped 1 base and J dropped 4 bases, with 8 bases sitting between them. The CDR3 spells CASSLGRTGANVLTF. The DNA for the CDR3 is TGTGCCAGCAGCTTAGGAAGGACGGGGGCCAACGTCCTGACTTTC.

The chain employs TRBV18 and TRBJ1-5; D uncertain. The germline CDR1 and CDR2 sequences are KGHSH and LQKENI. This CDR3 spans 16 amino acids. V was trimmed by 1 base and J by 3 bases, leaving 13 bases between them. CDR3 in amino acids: CASSPRAPHNNQPQHF. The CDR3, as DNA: TGTGCCAGCTCACCACGGGCTCCCCATAACAATCAGCCCCAGCATTTT.

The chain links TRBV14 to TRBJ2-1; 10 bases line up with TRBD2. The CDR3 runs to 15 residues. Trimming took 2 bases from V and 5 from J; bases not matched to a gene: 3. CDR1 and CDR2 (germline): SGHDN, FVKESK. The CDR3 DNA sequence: TGTGCCAGCAGCCAACTAGCGGGAGTTCACAATGAGCAGTTCTTC. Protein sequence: CASSQLAGVHNEQFF.

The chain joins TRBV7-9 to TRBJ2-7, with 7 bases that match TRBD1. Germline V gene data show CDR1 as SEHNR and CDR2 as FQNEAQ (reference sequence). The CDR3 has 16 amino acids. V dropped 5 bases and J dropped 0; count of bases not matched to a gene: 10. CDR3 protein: CASSTSPPGGSYEQYF. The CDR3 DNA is TGTGCCAGCAGCACAAGTCCCCCAGGGGGCTCCTACGAGCAGTACTTC.

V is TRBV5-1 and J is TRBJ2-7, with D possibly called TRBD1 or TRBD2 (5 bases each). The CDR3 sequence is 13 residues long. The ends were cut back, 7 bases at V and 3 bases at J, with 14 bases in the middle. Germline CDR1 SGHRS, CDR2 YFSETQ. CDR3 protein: CASALGQGYEQYF. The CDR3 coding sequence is TGCGCCAGCGCACTAGGACAAGGCTACGAGCAGTACTTC. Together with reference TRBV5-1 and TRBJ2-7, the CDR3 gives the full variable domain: KAGVTQTPRYLIKTRGQQVTLSCSPISGHRSVSWYQQTPGQGLQFLFEYFSETQRNKGNFPGRFSGRQFSNSRSEMNVSTLELGDSALYLCASALGQGYEQYFGPGTRLTVT.

For the CDR3, the DNA is TGTGCCAGCAGCGAAGCGGGAGGATCAGATACGCAGTATTTT. It encodes CASSEAGGSDTQYF. The V and J genes are TRBV28 and TRBJ2-3; the match to TRBD2 covers 9 bases. CDR3 length: 14 amino acids. Germline V CDR1 and CDR2: MDHEN, SYDVKM. J gave up 4 bases and V 6 bases, and 5 bases lay outside the gene matches.

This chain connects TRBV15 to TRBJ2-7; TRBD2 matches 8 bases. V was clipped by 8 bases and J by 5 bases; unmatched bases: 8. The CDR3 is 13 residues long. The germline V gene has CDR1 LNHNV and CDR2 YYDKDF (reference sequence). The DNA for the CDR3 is TGTGCCACCGCTAAGGCGGGAGGTCACGAGCAGTACTTC. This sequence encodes CATAKAGGHEQYF.

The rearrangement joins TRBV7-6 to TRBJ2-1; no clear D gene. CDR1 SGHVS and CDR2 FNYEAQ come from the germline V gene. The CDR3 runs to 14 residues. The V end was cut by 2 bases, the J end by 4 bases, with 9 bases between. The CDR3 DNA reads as TGTGCCAGCAGCTTACTAGGCGCGTACAATGAGCAGTTCTTC. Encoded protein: CASSLLGAYNEQFF.

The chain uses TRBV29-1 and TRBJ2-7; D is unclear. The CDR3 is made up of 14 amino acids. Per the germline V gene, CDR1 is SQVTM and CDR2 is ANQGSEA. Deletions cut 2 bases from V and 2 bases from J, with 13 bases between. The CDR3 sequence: CSVESDQTTYEQYF. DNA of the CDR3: TGCAGCGTTGAAAGTGACCAGACCACCTACGAGCAGTACTTC.

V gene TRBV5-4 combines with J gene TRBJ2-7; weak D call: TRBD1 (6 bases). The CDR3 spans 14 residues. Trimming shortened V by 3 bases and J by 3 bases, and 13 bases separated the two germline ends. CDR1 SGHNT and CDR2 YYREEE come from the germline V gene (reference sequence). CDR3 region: CASSWTGHNYEQYF. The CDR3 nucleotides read TGTGCCAGCAGCTGGACGGGACATAACTACGAGCAGTACTTC.

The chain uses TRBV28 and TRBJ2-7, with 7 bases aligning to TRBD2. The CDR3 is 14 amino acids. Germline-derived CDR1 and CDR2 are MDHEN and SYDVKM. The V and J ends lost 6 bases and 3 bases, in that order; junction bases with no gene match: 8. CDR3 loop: CASRGSGTNYEQYF. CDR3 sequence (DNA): TGTGCCAGCAGAGGGAGCGGGACTAACTACGAGCAGTACTTC.

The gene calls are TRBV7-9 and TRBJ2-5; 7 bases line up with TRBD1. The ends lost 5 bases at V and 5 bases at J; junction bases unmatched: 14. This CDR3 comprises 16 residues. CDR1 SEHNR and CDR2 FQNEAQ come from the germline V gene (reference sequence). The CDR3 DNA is TGTGCCAGCAGCACCTTCGTGTTAGGGGGCCGTGAGACCCAGTACTTC. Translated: CASSTFVLGGRETQYF.

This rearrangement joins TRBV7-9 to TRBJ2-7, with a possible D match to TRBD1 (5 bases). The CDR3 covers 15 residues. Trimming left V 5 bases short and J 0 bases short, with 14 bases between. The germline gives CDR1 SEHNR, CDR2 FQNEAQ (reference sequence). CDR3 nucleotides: TGTGCCAGCAGCCCAAGACAGAGTGGCTCCTACGAGCAGTACTTC. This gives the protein CASSPRQSGSYEQYF.

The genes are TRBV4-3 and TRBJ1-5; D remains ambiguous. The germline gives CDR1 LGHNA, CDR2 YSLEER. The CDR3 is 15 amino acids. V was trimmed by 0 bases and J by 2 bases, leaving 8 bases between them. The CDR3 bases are TGCGCCAGCAGCCAAGATTCGGCTGGCAATCAGCCCCAGCATTTT. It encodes CASSQDSAGNQPQHF.

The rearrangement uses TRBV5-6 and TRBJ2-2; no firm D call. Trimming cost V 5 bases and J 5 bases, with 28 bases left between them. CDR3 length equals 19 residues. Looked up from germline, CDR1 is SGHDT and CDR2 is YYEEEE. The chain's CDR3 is CASSLLLVGGTIPTGELFF. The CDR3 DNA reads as TGTGCCAGCAGTTTGCTATTGGTTGGCGGCACGATTCCTACCGGGGAGCTGTTTTTT.

The CDR3 region has the DNA TGTGCCAGCAGCCATAAGGGGGAGCTGTCCTACAATGAGCAGTTCTTC. Its translation: CASSHKGELSYNEQFF. This rearrangement joins TRBV2 to TRBJ2-1, with D perhaps TRBD1 (6 bases). V dropped 6 bases and J dropped 1 base, with 16 bases sitting between them. This CDR3 region has 16 residues. The germline gives CDR1 SNHLY, CDR2 FYNNEI.

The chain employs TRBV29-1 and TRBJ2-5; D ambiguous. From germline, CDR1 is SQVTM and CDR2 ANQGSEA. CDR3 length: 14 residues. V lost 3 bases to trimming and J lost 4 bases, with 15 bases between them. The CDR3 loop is CSVDTATMAETQYF. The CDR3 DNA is TGCAGCGTTGACACAGCCACCATGGCAGAGACCCAGTACTTC.

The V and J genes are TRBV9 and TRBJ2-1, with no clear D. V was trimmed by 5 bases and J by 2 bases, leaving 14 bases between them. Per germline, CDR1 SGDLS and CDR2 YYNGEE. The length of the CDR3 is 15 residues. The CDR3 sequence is CASSEQFLPYNEQFF. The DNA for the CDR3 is TGTGCCAGCAGTGAACAGTTTTTACCCTACAATGAGCAGTTCTTC.

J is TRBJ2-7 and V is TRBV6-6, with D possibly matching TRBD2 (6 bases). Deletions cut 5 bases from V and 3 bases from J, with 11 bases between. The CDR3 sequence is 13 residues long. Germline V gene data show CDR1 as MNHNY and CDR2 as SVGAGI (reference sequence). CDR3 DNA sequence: TGTGCCAGCAGTGCCGTGGGGGGCTACGAGCAGTACTTC. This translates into CASSAVGGYEQYF.

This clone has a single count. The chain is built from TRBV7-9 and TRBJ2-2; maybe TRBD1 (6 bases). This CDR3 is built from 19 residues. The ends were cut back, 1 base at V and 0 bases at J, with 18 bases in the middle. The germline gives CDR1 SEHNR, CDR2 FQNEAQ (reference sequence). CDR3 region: CASSLGSSGGHPNTGELFF. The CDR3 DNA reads TGTGCCAGCAGCTTAGGTTCGAGTGGGGGACATCCGAACACCGGGGAGCTGTTTTTT.

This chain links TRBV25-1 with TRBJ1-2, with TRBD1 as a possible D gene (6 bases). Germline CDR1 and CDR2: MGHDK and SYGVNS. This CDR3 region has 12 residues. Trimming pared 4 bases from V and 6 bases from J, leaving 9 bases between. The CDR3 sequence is CASSGGANGYTF. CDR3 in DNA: TGTGCCAGCAGTGGGGGGGCGAATGGCTACACCTTC.

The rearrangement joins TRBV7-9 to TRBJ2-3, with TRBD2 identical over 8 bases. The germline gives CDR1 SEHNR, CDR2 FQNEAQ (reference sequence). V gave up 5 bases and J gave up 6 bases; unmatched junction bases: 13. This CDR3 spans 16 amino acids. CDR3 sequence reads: CASSQAGGFGRDTQYF. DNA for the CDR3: TGTGCCAGCAGCCAGGCGGGGGGCTTCGGTCGGGATACGCAGTATTTT.